This TCR beta chain was found in a study of neurological immune-mediated disorders. Background on the study: Within the group of around 35 multiple sclerosis patients, approximately 31 were relapsing-remitting, while 3 were secondary progressive.

Time point described: longitudinal time-point 3. Germline-derived CDR1 and CDR2 are LGHDT and YNNKEL (reference sequence). The CDR3 covers 14 residues. The V and J ends lost 7 bases and 4 bases respectively, with 16 bases between them. This clonotype appeared many times. Its specificity is unknown. TCRdb re-analysed the 5' RACE reads in MiXCR, keeping a single row per CDR3 protein. The sample yields about 84,000 distinct CDR3 sequences, about 4% seen once. Study conclusions and caveats: Phylogenetic grouping assigned the repertoires of 18 of 34 multiple sclerosis patients to a single related-CDR3 cluster, representing a possible signature.

This TCR derives from a woman aged 55-70 years with multiple sclerosis. The material sequenced was PBMCs. J is TRBJ2-5 and V is TRBV3-1; D might be TRBD1 (6 bases). The CDR3 sequence: CASTPGDLAETQYF. In nucleotides, the CDR3 is TGTGCCAGCACCCCAGGGGATTTGGCAGAGACCCAGTACTTC.